These T cell receptor beta chains were read from a single sample in a study of breast tumors, draining lymph nodes, adjacent tissues. MiXCR, applied by TCRdb to the multiplex PCR reads, yields one record per CDR3 protein. The sample holds about 300,000 distinct CDR3 sequences, around 30% seen once. Material for sequencing was axillary lymph node tissue. These receptors all stem from a female donor with breast cancer. Some clones in this sample may be carry-over from other donors' samples. Each CDR3 is given with its conserved first and last residue. A D gene is named only where the DNA matches it firmly. The size of a clone is reported for some rows only, either as once, few or many, or as a class for expanded clones.

DNA | CDR3 | size | V | D | J
TGCAGTGCCCAACTAGCGGGAGGGCCGGGCACCGGGGAGCTGTTTTTT | CSAQLAGGPGTGELFF | few | TRBV20-1 | TRBD2 | TRBJ2-2
TGTGCCAGCAGACAGGCGGGAGAAAAACTGTTTTTT | CASRQAGEKLFF | NA | TRBV7-2 | NA | TRBJ1-4
TGTGCCAGCAGCTTAGCCCAGGCGGGGTTGGTCAATGAGCAGTTCTTC | CASSLAQAGLVNEQFF | many | TRBV7-2 | NA | TRBJ2-1
TGCGCCAGCAGGGGGACCGGGACTAGCGGGAGAGGAGATACGCAGTATTTT | CASRGTGTSGRGDTQYF | NA | TRBV5-1 | TRBD2 | TRBJ2-3
TGTGCCAGCAGCCCGGGGGCAGGGGCGGGTGCAGATACGCAGTATTTT | CASSPGAGAGADTQYF | NA | TRBV3-1 | NA | TRBJ2-3
TGTGCCAGCAGCCTATTTGGGGAGCTGTTTTTT | CASSLFGELFF | NA | TRBV11-3 | NA | TRBJ2-2
TGTGCCAGCAGTATTCAGGGCGACAAAAACATTCAGTACTTC | CASSIQGDKNIQYF | NA | TRBV6-2/TRBV6-3 | NA | TRBJ2-4
TGTGCCAGCAGCCACGGACTAGCGCGGGACGAGCAGTACTTC | CASSHGLARDEQYF | many | TRBV7-8 | TRBD2 | TRBJ2-7
TGTGCCAGCAGCGCAACCGGACAGGTCTATGGCTACACCTTC | CASSATGQVYGYTF | many | TRBV7-2 | TRBD1 | TRBJ1-2
TGTGCCAGCAAGGACCGGTACAATGTTTACGAGCAGTACTTC | CASKDRYNVYEQYF | NA | TRBV27 | NA | TRBJ2-7
TGTGCCAGTAGTACAGGGGGCGCATTCGGAAACACCATATATTTT | CASSTGGAFGNTIYF | many | TRBV19 | TRBD1 | TRBJ1-3
TGTGCCAGCAGCGACCCCAGGGGGCGAAGGGTCAGGGTCACTGAAGCTTTC | CASSDPRGRRVRVTEAF | once | TRBV7-9 | TRBD1 | TRBJ2-6
TGTGCCAGCAGCCAAGAGCGGGAGAGCTCCTACAATGAGCAGTTCTTC | CASSQERESSYNEQFF | NA | TRBV6-1 | TRBD2 | TRBJ2-1
TGTGCCAGCAGCTTAGATGGGGACACCGGGGAGCTGTTTTTT | CASSLDGDTGELFF | many | TRBV11-2 | NA | TRBJ2-2
TGTGCCAGCAGTTACTCGCCTTCCCGGACAGGGAGACAAGAGACCCAGTACTTC | CASSYSPSRTGRQETQYF | many | TRBV6-6 | TRBD1 | TRBJ2-5
TGTGCCAGCAGTCGCGGACTAGCGGAAGAGACCCAGTACTTC | CASSRGLAEETQYF | many | TRBV2 | TRBD2 | TRBJ2-5
TGTGCCACCAGCAGAGTTGGTGAAAAACTGTTTTTT | CATSRVGEKLFF | many | TRBV15 | NA | TRBJ1-4
TGTGCCAGCAGTGGGGGACTAGCGGATTTCTTC | CASSGGLADFF | many | TRBV12-3/TRBV12-4 | TRBD2 | TRBJ2-1
TGTGCCAGCAGCTTGGTAGCGGGAGGGCACCAAGAGACCCAGTACTTC | CASSLVAGGHQETQYF | once | TRBV11-2 | TRBD2 | TRBJ2-5
TGTGCCACCAGCAGAGCCACCGGGGAGCTGTTTTTT | CATSRATGELFF | many | TRBV15 | NA | TRBJ2-2
TGCAGTGCTAGAGGATACCTCTCGACACGCCAAGAGACCCAGCATTTT | CSARGYLSTRQETQHF | NA | TRBV20-1 | NA | TRBJ1-5
TGTGCCAGCAGTTCTCAGCGCACTAGCGGGACCACCGGGGAGCTGTTTTTT | CASSSQRTSGTTGELFF | NA | TRBV12-3/TRBV12-4 | TRBD2 | TRBJ2-2
TGTGCCAGCAGCCATACTAGCGCGAGCACAGATACGCAGTATTTT | CASSHTSASTDTQYF | few | TRBV28 | TRBD2 | TRBJ2-3
TGCAGTGCCCCATCCGACGGCTATGGCTACACCTTC | CSAPSDGYGYTF | many | TRBV20-1 | NA | TRBJ1-2
TGCAGTGCACCTCCCGGCGGGAGGAGCACAGATACGCAGTATTTT | CSAPPGGRSTDTQYF | many | TRBV20-1 | TRBD2 | TRBJ2-3
TGTGCCAGCAGTGGGGGGAACACTGAAGCTTTCTTT | CASSGGNTEAFF | NA | TRBV25-1 | NA | TRBJ1-1
TGCGCCAGCAGCCAAGATCCGGGTGGGGGAACCAAAAACATTCGGTACTTC | CASSQDPGGGTKNIRYF | once | TRBV4-3 | NA | TRBJ2-4
TGTGCCAGCAGCGTAAAGAGCGGAGATACGCAGTATTTT | CASSVKSGDTQYF | many | TRBV9 | NA | TRBJ2-3
TGTGCCAGCAGTTTAAAGGGACAGGGCTATGGCTACACCTTC | CASSLKGQGYGYTF | NA | TRBV27 | TRBD1 | TRBJ1-2
TGTGCCAGCACCGGAGATGTCGGGACGACAGATACGCAGTATTTT | CASTGDVGTTDTQYF | few | TRBV6-5 | NA | TRBJ2-3
TGTGCCAGCAGCCCGGGGACTAACACTGAAGCTTTCTTT | CASSPGTNTEAFF | NA | TRBV5-4 | NA | TRBJ1-1
TGTGCCAGCAGCCAAGAAACTGGGGCCAACGTCCTGACTTTC | CASSQETGANVLTF | many | TRBV3-1 | NA | TRBJ2-6
TGTGCCAGTAGTATAGTGGCCAATGAGCAGTTCTTC | CASSIVANEQFF | many | TRBV19 | NA | TRBJ2-1
TGTGCCAGCAGCTTGGTGGGAGGGAAACTGTTTTTT | CASSLVGGKLFF | many | TRBV5-6 | NA | TRBJ1-4
TGTGCCAGCAGTGCCCCGGTGCAATTCCAAGAGACCCAGTACTTC | CASSAPVQFQETQYF | many | TRBV6-1 | NA | TRBJ2-5
TGTGCCAGCAGCTGGACCGGGACAGGGGGGTCCACAGATACGCAGTATTTT | CASSWTGTGGSTDTQYF | many | TRBV7-6 | TRBD1 | TRBJ2-3
TGTGCCATCAGTGACACTAGCGGGATGGGGCAGTACTTC | CAISDTSGMGQYF | many | TRBV10-3 | TRBD2 | TRBJ2-7
TGTGCCAGCAGTTATGGCAGGGGAGATACGCAGTATTTT | CASSYGRGDTQYF | NA | TRBV6-5 | NA | TRBJ2-3
TGTGCCAGCAGGAAAGTAGGCAGCGAGCAGTACTTC | CASRKVGSEQYF | many | TRBV12-3/TRBV12-4 | NA | TRBJ2-7
TGTGCCAGCAGCGTCGGCAGCGGGAGGGTGGTGGGAGATACGCAGTATTTT | CASSVGSGRVVGDTQYF | many | TRBV9 | TRBD2 | TRBJ2-3
TGTGCCAGCAGCTTAGGGGACAGTGAACAAGAGACCCAGTACTTC | CASSLGDSEQETQYF | NA | TRBV11-3 | TRBD1 | TRBJ2-5
TGTGCCAGCAGCGCTAGCGGGCGTGCGAACACCGGGGAGCTGTTTTTT | CASSASGRANTGELFF | NA | TRBV6-5 | TRBD2 | TRBJ2-2
TGTGCCAGCAGTTTTAACCGGGGCGGGATGAACACCGGGGAGCTGTTTTTT | CASSFNRGGMNTGELFF | many | TRBV7-9 | NA | TRBJ2-2
TGTGCCAGCAGTCACTCGAGGGGGGGCAAGGTCTATGGCTACACCTTC | CASSHSRGGKVYGYTF | NA | TRBV6-5 | NA | TRBJ1-2
TGCAGCGCCCCTGGACCCGGAGAAAAACTGTTTTTT | CSAPGPGEKLFF | NA | TRBV29-1 | NA | TRBJ1-4
TGTGCCAGCAGTTCGGACAGAGTGTTTTTT | CASSSDRVFF | many | TRBV28 | NA | TRBJ1-4
TGTGCCAGCAGTTTAGTTGGCGGGAGAAATGGGCAGTTCTTC | CASSLVGGRNGQFF | NA | TRBV7-9 | TRBD2 | TRBJ2-1
TGTGCCAGCAGCTTAGTGGATACGCTGTATTTT | CASSLVDTLYF | NA | TRBV13 | NA | TRBJ2-3
TGTGCTTTCATCGCGAGGGACTCTGGAAACACCATATATTTT | CAFIARDSGNTIYF | NA | TRBV9 | NA | TRBJ1-3
TGTGCCAGCCTCGGGGAAGGGGGAGCATACGAGCAGTACTTC | CASLGEGGAYEQYF | many | TRBV2 | NA | TRBJ2-7
TGTGCCAGTAGTACACAACAGGGACGGGATCAGCCCCAGCATTTT | CASSTQQGRDQPQHF | many | TRBV19 | NA | TRBJ1-5
TGTGCCAGCAGTTTACGGTCTAGCGGGAGCACCCAGCAGTACTTC | CASSLRSSGSTQQYF | few | TRBV27 | TRBD2 | TRBJ2-7